One sample yielded the 12 T cell receptor beta chains listed below, sequenced in a study of blood T cell repertoires in COVID-19. Only in-frame clones appear in the TCRdb table, and some are missing; sequencing was by immunoSEQ multiplex PCR. Altogether around 200,000 clones are present, about 86% being singletons, with the ten largest covering around an eighth. Sequenced sample: peripheral blood. All receptors come from a man aged 25 to 40 with active or convalescent COVID-19.

V gene TRBV4-1 combines with J gene TRBJ2-3; 12 nucleotides line up with TRBD2. The CDR3 length is 16 residues. V lost 4 bases to trimming and J lost 1 base; unmatched junction nucleotides: 3. Germline CDR1 reads MGHRA; CDR2 reads YSYEKL. The DNA for the CDR3 is TGCGCCAGCAGCCCCAGACTAGCGGGGGGCACAGATACGCAGTATTTT. It translates to CASSPRLAGGTDTQYF.

The gene calls are TRBV9 and TRBJ1-1, with a weak D call TRBD1 (6 bases). CDR1 and CDR2 from the germline V gene are SGDLS and YYNGEE. This CDR3 has 18 residues. V gave up 4 bases and J gave up 0 bases, with 22 bases separating them. Here the CDR3 reads CASSPRRVGGAVNTEAFF. The CDR3 DNA sequence: TGTGCCAGCAGCCCAAGGAGAGTTGGGGGGGCCGTGAACACTGAAGCTTTCTTT.

This clone occurred once. V usage is TRBV29-1 and J usage is TRBJ1-1, with D possibly being TRBD1 (5 bases). CDR1 and CDR2 (germline): SQVTM, ANQGSEA. The CDR3 length is 12 residues. Trimming pared 3 bases from V and 4 bases from J, leaving 9 bases between. The CDR3 DNA reads TGCAGCGTTGATCAGGGAAGCACTGAAGCTTTCTTT. Translating it yields CSVDQGSTEAFF. Full variable domain (missing parts from reference TRBV29-1 and TRBJ1-1): SAVISQKPSRDICQRGTSLTIQCQVDSQVTMMFWYRQQPGQSLTLIATANQGSEATYESGFVIDKFPISRPNLTFSTLTVSNMSPEDSSIYLCSVDQGSTEAFFGQGTRLTVV.

The CDR3 loop is CASRRGTGENNSPLHF. CDR3 bases: TGTGCCAGCAGACGGGGGACAGGGGAAAACAATTCACCCCTCCACTTT. V usage is TRBV4-2 and J usage is TRBJ1-6, with TRBD1 identical over 10 bases. Trimming took 6 bases from V and 7 from J; bases not matched to a gene: 9. Germline values: CDR1 LGHNA, CDR2 YNFKEQ. CDR3 length equals 16 residues.

The chain has TRBV19 and TRBJ2-5; weak D call: TRBD2 (6 bases). This CDR3 has 18 residues. The germline gives CDR1 LNHDA, CDR2 SQIVND (reference sequence). The V and J ends lost 6 bases and 2 bases respectively, with 25 bases between them. CDR3 in DNA: TGTGCCAGTAGCCCTCCTGGGGGGTCAGCGGTCTTTCAAGAGACCCAGTACTTC. Encoded protein: CASSPPGGSAVFQETQYF.

The genes are TRBV28 and TRBJ2-3; D possibly corresponds to TRBD1 (6 bases). This CDR3 contains 13 residues. Between the trimmed V and J ends, which lost 6 bases and 4 bases, there was a span of 11 bases. Germline V gives CDR1 MDHEN, CDR2 SYDVKM. As DNA, the CDR3 is TGTGCCAGCAGCCCCGAGGGGGCAGATACGCAGTATTTT. Translated, it gives CASSPEGADTQYF.

V is TRBV9 and J is TRBJ2-1; D remains unclear. Germline loops: CDR1 SGDLS, CDR2 YYNGEE. This CDR3 is built from 12 residues. The germline V and J ends were trimmed by 0 bases and 7 bases, with 5 bases remaining between them. The DNA for the CDR3 is TGTGCCAGCAGCGTAGCCGAGAATGAGCAGTTCTTC. It codes for CASSVAENEQFF.

This clone was recorded a few times. The rearrangement joins TRBV4-1 to TRBJ1-1; D remains unclear. V was cut by 0 bases and J by 5 bases, with 13 bases left in between. Germline CDR1 reads MGHRA; CDR2 reads YSYEKL. CDR3 size: 15 residues. The CDR3 loop reads CASSQERTRDTEAFF. The CDR3 nucleotides read TGCGCCAGCAGCCAAGAAAGGACGCGGGATACTGAAGCTTTCTTT.

This clone came up a few times. This chain joins TRBV15 and TRBJ2-1; D perhaps matches TRBD1 (5 bases). Germline V lookup: CDR1 LNHNV, CDR2 YYDKDF (reference sequence). Trimming took off 4 bases at V and 6 bases at J, with 13 bases between the two ends. The CDR3 is made up of 14 amino acids. The CDR3 loop is CATSKARAGNEQFF. CDR3 DNA: TGTGCCACCAGCAAGGCCAGGGCCGGCAATGAGCAGTTCTTC.

This clone appeared many times. CDR3 DNA: TGTGCCAGCGGCCGGGACAGACTAACTGACAATGAGCAGTTCTTC. This sequence encodes CASGRDRLTDNEQFF. This rearrangement joins TRBV25-1 to TRBJ2-1; 7 positions agree with TRBD1. CDR3 length: 15 residues. The V gene's germline CDR1 is MGHDK and CDR2 SYGVNS. J gave up 5 bases and V 8 bases, and 12 bases lay outside the gene matches.

The chain uses TRBV11-2 and TRBJ1-2; possible D gene TRBD1, 5 bases. Germline V gene sequence: CDR1 SGHAT, CDR2 FQNNGV. This CDR3 has 17 residues. The V end lost 4 bases, the J end lost 4 bases, and 22 bases lay between the germline ends. CDR3 residues: CASSSFPGLGGSYGYTF. The CDR3 DNA reads as TGTGCCAGCAGCTCCTTCCCGGGACTGGGGGGTAGCTATGGCTACACCTTC.

The chain links TRBV3-1 (or the pseudogene TRBV3-2) to TRBJ1-1; tentative D call: TRBD1 (5 bases). With 7 bases removed from V and 2 bases from J, the gap between germline ends came to 11 bases. The CDR3 spans 13 residues. CDR1 and CDR2 (germline): LGHDT, YNNKEL (reference sequence). The CDR3 nucleotides read TGTGCCAGCACATTAGGGACTAACACTGAAGCTTTCTTT. Its protein is CASTLGTNTEAFF.